A single sample gave rise to the 20 T cell receptor beta chains below, sequenced in a study of cytomegalovirus exposure and HLA in healthy donors. The protocol was immunoSEQ multiplex PCR, while the TCRdb copy is restricted to in-frame clones and leaves out a portion. The data contain 200,000 to 300,000 clones, around 88% of them singletons. The sequenced sample consisted of PBMCs. These receptor sequences come from a woman in her twenties or thirties in good health and CMV-seropositive.

The V gene is TRBV9, the J gene TRBJ2-7; TRBD1 aligns across 11 bases. This CDR3 comprises 15 residues. Looked up from germline, CDR1 is SGDLS and CDR2 is YYNGEE. Trimming at V came to 0 bases and at J to 5 bases, leaving 4 bases not matched to a gene. The CDR3 loop is CASSVGGTGGNEQYF. The CDR3 region has the DNA TGTGCCAGCAGCGTAGGTGGGACAGGGGGAAACGAGCAGTACTTC.

V gene TRBV30 combines with J gene TRBJ1-3, with 9 bases that match TRBD1. Losses at the gene ends were 5 bases for V and 7 bases for J; bases not matched to a gene: 3. Germline lookup yields CDR1 GTSNPN and CDR2 SVGIG (reference sequence). CDR3 length equals 12 residues. CDR3 protein: CAWGQGSNTIYF. The CDR3 DNA reads TGTGCCTGGGGACAGGGGAGTAACACCATATATTTT.

In the case of this clone: Other nucleotide sequences in the sample specify the same CDR3. This chain joins TRBV19 and TRBJ2-5; D not certain. The length of the CDR3 is 11 residues. Per germline, CDR1 LNHDA and CDR2 SQIVND (reference sequence). V lost 3 bases and J 5 bases, leaving 4 bases between the germline ends. The CDR3 region is CASSISETQYF. The CDR3 DNA sequence: TGTGCCAGTAGTATTTCTGAGACCCAGTACTTC.

The CDR3 region is CASGLSTAVEQYF. CDR3 nucleotide sequence: TGTGCTAGTGGTTTGTCCACTGCCGTCGAGCAGTACTTC. The chain uses TRBV12-5 and TRBJ2-7, with unresolved D. CDR3 length equals 13 residues. CDR1 and CDR2 from the germline V gene are LGHNT and FRNRAP. Trimming pared 2 bases from V and 6 bases from J, leaving 11 bases between.

The chain recombines TRBV11-2 with TRBJ2-4; D possibly corresponds to TRBD2 (6 bases). Germline CDR1 reads SGHAT; CDR2 reads FQNNGV. CDR3 length: 15 residues. V was trimmed by 4 bases and J by 3 bases, leaving 13 bases between them. CDR3 sequence (DNA): TGTGCCAGCAGCTATCCTGGGGGAGGCAAAAACATTCAGTACTTC. As protein: CASSYPGGGKNIQYF.

This sequence joins TRBV30 and TRBJ1-2, with D uncertain. The CDR3 is 14 amino acids. Deletions cut 2 bases from V and 3 bases from J, with 13 bases between. Per the germline V gene, CDR1 is GTSNPN and CDR2 is SVGIG (reference sequence). The DNA of the CDR3 is TGTGCCTGGAGTCCCCGCGGTGTGGACTATGGCTACACCTTC. Encoded protein: CAWSPRGVDYGYTF.

The gene calls are TRBV5-6 and TRBJ2-1; the match to TRBD2 covers 8 bases. This CDR3 is built from 14 residues. Germline CDR1 is SGHDT and CDR2 is YYEEEE. V dropped 4 bases and J dropped 7; count of bases not matched to a gene: 7. The CDR3 DNA follows: TGTGCCAGCAGCCCCCACCGACTAGCGAATGAGCAGTTCTTC. Protein: CASSPHRLANEQFF. The whole variable domain, filled in from reference TRBV5-6 and TRBJ2-1, reads DAGVTQSPTHLIKTRGQQVTLRCSPKSGHDTVSWYQQALGQGPQFIFQYYEEEERQRGNFPDRFSGHQFPNYSSELNVNALLLGDSALYLCASSPHRLANEQFFGPGTRLTVL.

The gene calls are TRBV18 and TRBJ1-4; D is perhaps TRBD1 (6 bases). From germline, CDR1 is KGHSH and CDR2 LQKENI. Trimming stripped 3 bases from V and 10 bases from J, with 18 bases between. This CDR3 comprises 15 residues. CDR3 coding DNA: TGTGCCAGCTCACCCGCAGGGACATTGGGAAGAAAACTGTTTTTT. Protein: CASSPAGTLGRKLFF.

The CDR3 is CASSLLAGVYNEQFF. CDR3 coding DNA: TGTGCCAGCAGCTTACTAGCGGGAGTCTACAATGAGCAGTTCTTC. The chain recombines TRBV5-5 with TRBJ2-1; 11 bases map to TRBD2. The CDR3 extends over 15 amino acids. From germline, CDR1 is SGHKS and CDR2 YYEKEE (reference sequence). V shed 2 bases, J shed 3 bases, and the junction held 1 base outside the gene matches.

V and J are TRBV11-2 and TRBJ2-2, with D perhaps matching TRBD1 (7 bases). Trimming took off 9 bases at V and 6 bases at J, with 17 bases between the two ends. The germline gives CDR1 SGHAT, CDR2 FQNNGV. The CDR3 is 14 amino acids. The CDR3 here is CARGPRGDAGELFF. The CDR3 nucleotides are TGTGCCAGGGGGCCCAGGGGGGATGCCGGGGAGCTGTTTTTT.

V is TRBV10-3 and J is TRBJ2-1; 7 bases are shared with TRBD2. Germline V CDR1 and CDR2: ENHRY, SYGVKD. The CDR3 has 15 amino acids. Germline trimming cut 9 bases from V and 0 bases from J; bases unmatched to any gene: 8. CDR3 loop: CAIGGGRSSYNEQFF. The DNA for the CDR3 is TGTGCCATTGGGGGGGGAAGGAGCTCCTACAATGAGCAGTTCTTC.

CDR3 in amino acids: CASRNDRDLSQPQHF. In nucleotides, the CDR3 is TGTGCCAGCAGAAATGACCGGGACTTAAGTCAGCCCCAGCATTTT. This chain uses TRBV28 with TRBJ1-5, with D maybe TRBD1 (5 bases). The CDR3 sequence is 15 residues long. Trimming left V 6 bases short and J 6 bases short, with 18 bases between. Germline V gene lookup returns CDR1 MDHEN and CDR2 SYDVKM.

The CDR3: CASSPGGRLRVHQPQHF. DNA for the CDR3: TGTGCCAGCAGTCCGGGGGGTAGACTTCGGGTCCATCAGCCCCAGCATTTT. The chain recombines TRBV28 with TRBJ1-5, with D maybe TRBD1 (5 bases). Trimming stripped 5 bases from V and 5 bases from J, with 22 bases between. From germline, CDR1 is MDHEN and CDR2 SYDVKM. The CDR3 extends over 17 amino acids.

The chain employs TRBV28 and TRBJ2-5, with D perhaps matching TRBD2 (5 bases). This CDR3 is built from 15 residues. Germline V lookup: CDR1 MDHEN, CDR2 SYDVKM. V was trimmed by 4 bases and J by 4 bases, leaving 16 bases between them. CDR3 residues: CASSWGRAAGETQYF. The DNA for the CDR3 is TGTGCCAGCAGTTGGGGTCGAGCTGCGGGAGAGACCCAGTACTTC.

The chain couples TRBV10-2 to TRBJ1-1; D is possibly TRBD1 (6 bases). CDR1 is WSHSY and CDR2 is SAAADI in the germline V gene. The V gene lost 4 bases and the J gene lost 3 bases, with 15 bases spanning the gap. This CDR3 contains 15 residues. As DNA, the CDR3 is TGCGCCAGCAGTGGTGGAACAGGGATCTACACTGAAGCTTTCTTT. It codes for CASSGGTGIYTEAFF.

Many counts were recorded for this clone. V usage is TRBV27 and J usage is TRBJ2-7; D not certain. The CDR3 extends over 14 amino acids. Trimming removed 1 base from V and 1 base from J, with 8 bases in between. The germline V gene has CDR1 MNHEY and CDR2 SMNVEV (reference sequence). In DNA, the CDR3 is TGTGCCAGCAGTTTATTGTCCAGGTCCTACGAGCAGTACTTC. Translating it yields CASSLLSRSYEQYF.

This clone was recorded a few times. The rearrangement uses TRBV7-9 and TRBJ1-3; D possibly corresponds to TRBD1 (5 bases). Looked up from germline, CDR1 is SEHNR and CDR2 is FQNEAQ (reference sequence). The CDR3 runs to 14 residues. Trimming left V 0 bases short and J 4 bases short, with 7 bases between. The CDR3 sequence is CASSLAGEGNTIYF. For the CDR3, the DNA is TGTGCCAGCAGCTTAGCAGGGGAAGGAAACACCATATATTTT.

This clone has a handful of counts. The chain uses TRBV30 and TRBJ2-7; D possibly corresponds to TRBD2 (6 bases). Trimming pared 5 bases from V and 9 bases from J, leaving 11 bases between. The CDR3 runs 10 residues. Germline loops: CDR1 GTSNPN, CDR2 SVGIG (reference sequence). The CDR3, as DNA: TGTGCCTGGGGCAGCGGGCTGCAGTACTTC. Translation gives CAWGSGLQYF.

This chain joins TRBV25-1 and TRBJ2-7; D may be TRBD1 (5 bases). The V end lost 3 bases, the J end lost 6 bases, and 18 bases lay between the germline ends. This CDR3 is 15 amino acids long. Germline CDR1 reads MGHDK; CDR2 reads SYGVNS. In nucleotides, the CDR3 is TGTGCCAGCAGTGATCAGTTTGGGGCCTCCGCCGAGCAGTACTTC. Residues: CASSDQFGASAEQYF.

This clone was counted a single time. This chain uses TRBV27 with TRBJ2-3, with 8 bases that match TRBD2. Germline values: CDR1 MNHEY, CDR2 SMNVEV (reference sequence). V was clipped by 5 bases and J by 3 bases; unmatched bases: 16. There are 18 residues in the CDR3. This chain's CDR3 is CASSPIDRTSLLTDTQYF. The CDR3 bases are TGTGCCAGCAGTCCTATCGACCGGACTAGCCTTCTAACAGATACGCAGTATTTT.